Presented here are 14 T cell receptor beta chains from one specimen sequenced in a study of cytomegalovirus exposure and HLA in healthy donors. Both 60 Vbeta primers and 13 Jbeta primers went into the PCR. This table comes from immunoSEQ multiplex PCR, and its TCRdb copy is limited to in-frame clones, with some not included. The sample table includes about 130,000 clones. Sequenced sample: PBMCs. These receptors came from a middle-aged woman in good health and CMV-seropositive.

This chain uses TRBV19 with TRBJ2-5; 8 bases fit TRBD1. The germline CDR1 and CDR2 sequences are LNHDA and SQIVND (reference sequence). The V and J ends lost 1 base and 4 bases, in that order; junction bases with no gene match: 11. This CDR3 has 17 residues. The CDR3 sequence is CASSIVLAGGAGETQYF. For the CDR3, the DNA is TGTGCCAGTAGTATAGTCCTTGCAGGGGGCGCAGGAGAGACCCAGTACTTC.

The chain uses TRBV20-1 and TRBJ1-4; D ambiguous. The CDR3 sequence is 11 residues long. Germline CDR1 reads DFQATT; CDR2 reads SNEGSKA (reference sequence). Deletions cut 8 bases from V and 8 bases from J, with 12 bases between. CDR3 nucleotide sequence: TGCAGTCCCCGAGCGGGGGAAAAACTGTTTTTT. Protein sequence: CSPRAGEKLFF.

Turning to this clone: Other DNA sequences of this sample code for an identical CDR3. The V call is TRBV19, the J call TRBJ2-1; TRBD2 aligns across 11 bases. Looked up from germline, CDR1 is LNHDA and CDR2 is SQIVND (reference sequence). Germline trimming cut 5 bases from V and 3 bases from J; bases unmatched to any gene: 3. There are 15 residues in the CDR3. The CDR3 DNA reads TGTGCCAGTAGTCAAACTAGCGGGAGCTACAATGAGCAGTTCTTC. Amino acid sequence: CASSQTSGSYNEQFF.

The V call is TRBV15, the J call TRBJ2-7; D is perhaps TRBD2 (6 bases). Germline V gene sequence: CDR1 LNHNV, CDR2 YYDKDF (reference sequence). The CDR3 is made up of 14 amino acids. V dropped 1 base and J dropped 1 base, with 8 bases sitting between them. The CDR3 bases are TGTGCCACCAGCAGAGTTGGAGGGTCCTACGAGCAGTACTTC. This sequence encodes CATSRVGGSYEQYF.

V is TRBV4-3 and J is TRBJ2-7, with TRBD2 identical over 8 bases. Per the germline V gene, CDR1 is LGHNA and CDR2 is YSLEER. After removal of 0 bases from V and 3 bases from J, the junction contained 7 bases not matched to a gene. The CDR3 runs to 16 residues. Here the CDR3 reads CASSQDWSGTSYEQYF. The CDR3 nucleotides read TGCGCCAGCAGCCAAGATTGGTCCGGGACTAGCTACGAGCAGTACTTC.

The V and J genes are TRBV7-9 and TRBJ2-2; 8 positions match TRBD1. The CDR3 extends over 15 amino acids. Germline V gives CDR1 SEHNR, CDR2 FQNEAQ (reference sequence). V lost 5 bases to trimming and J lost 5 bases; unmatched junction nucleotides: 7. The CDR3 DNA sequence: TGTGCCAGCAGCCCAACAGGGGGATGGACCGGGGAGCTGTTTTTT. Its protein is CASSPTGGWTGELFF.

The V and J genes are TRBV7-3 and TRBJ2-6; no reliable D call. Germline lookup yields CDR1 SGHTA and CDR2 FQGTGA. Trimming cost V 4 bases and J 1 base, with 8 bases left between them. The CDR3 spans 15 residues. The DNA of the CDR3 is TGTGCCAGCAGCTCGGGTGGGTCTGGGGCCAACGTCCTGACTTTC. Protein: CASSSGGSGANVLTF.

This chain joins TRBV5-1 and TRBJ2-2; D perhaps matches TRBD2 (5 bases). The V end was cut by 4 bases, the J end by 6 bases, with 13 bases between. Looked up from germline, CDR1 is SGHRS and CDR2 is YFSETQ. This CDR3 comprises 14 residues. The CDR3 nucleotides read TGCGCCAGCAGCCCCGGAGCGGTTGCCGGGGAGCTGTTTTTT. Translation gives CASSPGAVAGELFF.

The V call is TRBV28, the J call TRBJ1-2; the match to TRBD1 covers 9 bases. V was pared by 6 bases and J by 14 bases, with 10 bases of the junction left unmatched. The CDR3 spans 12 residues. Germline V lookup: CDR1 MDHEN, CDR2 SYDVKM. CDR3 DNA sequence: TGTGCCAGCAGCCCCGGGACAGGGTATTTTACCTTC. This gives the protein CASSPGTGYFTF.

The gene calls are TRBV27 and TRBJ2-7; TRBD2 is a possible D gene (6 bases). Deletions cut 3 bases from V and 3 bases from J, with 15 bases between. The germline V gene has CDR1 MNHEY and CDR2 SMNVEV (reference sequence). The CDR3 covers 15 residues. The CDR3 loop reads CASSFSSESYYEQYF. DNA of the CDR3: TGTGCCAGCAGTTTTTCTAGCGAGAGTTACTACGAGCAGTACTTC.

The rearrangement uses TRBV5-1 and TRBJ2-3; a weak D match, TRBD2 (5 bases). CDR3 length equals 16 residues. Between the trimmed V and J ends, which lost 3 bases and 0 bases, there was a span of 14 bases. The germline CDR1 and CDR2 sequences are SGHRS and YFSETQ. For the CDR3, the DNA is TGCGCCAGCAGCTCCGAGGGTGGTTTGAGCACAGATACGCAGTATTTT. It translates to CASSSEGGLSTDTQYF.

The J gene is TRBJ2-1, the V gene TRBV5-1; tentative D call: TRBD2 (6 bases). Germline CDR1 and CDR2: SGHRS and YFSETQ. The CDR3 is 15 amino acids. Trimming took 4 bases from V and 0 from J, leaving 11 bases between them. The CDR3 protein is CASSPDGSSYNEQFF. In nucleotides, the CDR3 is TGCGCCAGCAGCCCGGACGGGAGCTCCTACAATGAGCAGTTCTTC.

The CDR3 nucleotides read TGTGCCAGCAGGGGGGGGGAATACGAGCAGTACTTC. This gives the protein CASRGGEYEQYF. V is TRBV28 and J is TRBJ2-7; 7 bases line up with TRBD2. The ends lost 6 bases at V and 4 bases at J; junction bases unmatched: 3. CDR3 size: 12 residues. Germline loops: CDR1 MDHEN, CDR2 SYDVKM.

V usage is TRBV6-1 and J usage is TRBJ2-7, with 7 bases fitting TRBD1. Trimming at V came to 4 bases and at J to 3 bases, leaving 6 bases not matched to a gene. This CDR3 is 14 amino acids long. CDR1 and CDR2 from the germline V gene are MNHNS and SASEGT. The CDR3 loop reads CASSAGQSNYEQYF. Written as DNA, the CDR3 is TGTGCCAGCAGTGCGGGACAGTCTAACTACGAGCAGTACTTC.